A selection of T cell receptor beta chains follows, all from one sample in a study of early T cells in non-severe SARS-CoV-2 infection. TCRdb fed the 5' RACE reads into MiXCR, producing one record per CDR3 protein. The sample lists around 30,000 distinct CDR3 sequences, roughly 5.7% occurring once. Material for sequencing was whole blood. These receptors originate from an adult who was a healthcare worker with PCR-confirmed SARS-CoV-2 infection or an uninfected control (not recorded which). The CDR3 runs from the conserved cysteine through the conserved F or W. A D gene is named only where the DNA matches it firmly. Clone size, where shown, is once, few, many, or a class for clones that have expanded.

TRBV18,few,TRBJ2-3,NA,CASSQDSTDTQYF
TRBV11-2,many,TRBJ2-1,TRBD2,CASTPGTSRWNEQFF
TRBV5-4,few,TRBJ1-2,TRBD1,CASSRAGTDYGYTF
TRBV6-2/TRBV6-3,NA,TRBJ1-1,NA,CASGKALTEAFF
TRBV30,many,TRBJ1-6,TRBD1,CAWKRTGSPLHF
TRBV5-1,few,TRBJ2-7,NA,CASNPAAGSYEQYF
TRBV20-1,NA,TRBJ2-7,TRBD2,CSAVRGGSSYEQYF
TRBV9,many,TRBJ1-1,TRBD1,CASRYPDRGSFGTEAFF
TRBV28,many,TRBJ2-1,NA,CASSLGPRTTNDF
TRBV5-1,few,TRBJ1-2,NA,CASSSGGGSQYGYTF
TRBV5-1,many,TRBJ1-2,TRBD1,CASSQLDRGAGYTF
TRBV5-1,few,TRBJ2-1,TRBD1,CASSSTGTGSNEQFF
TRBV12-3/TRBV12-4,many,TRBJ2-7,NA,CASSLEQPYEQYF
TRBV5-1,many,TRBJ2-3,TRBD1,CASRPGTGRGDTQYF
TRBV6-1,many,TRBJ1-5,TRBD1,CVSSAEDRALKNQPQHF
TRBV12-5,few,TRBJ2-3,NA,CASQGTDTQYF
TRBV2,many,TRBJ2-7,NA,CASRLGLVYEQYF
TRBV10-1,many,TRBJ1-5,NA,CASSESSQPQHF
TRBV7-2,few,TRBJ2-7,NA,CASSLVGQRPYEQYF
TRBV6-6,many,TRBJ2-4,NA,CASSYLQDKNIQYF
TRBV24-1,NA,TRBJ2-3,NA,CATSEPGPRRVTQYF
TRBV21-1,NA,TRBJ2-2,NA,CASSRATLQGATNTGELFF
TRBV11-3,many,TRBJ2-5,NA,CASSLQQETQYF
TRBV12-3/TRBV12-4,many,TRBJ2-1,NA,CASTLPGAHEQFF
TRBV3-1,many,TRBJ2-1,NA,CASSQDFQKQFF
TRBV28,few,TRBJ1-1,TRBD1,CASSRYRGLVTEAFF
TRBV9,NA,TRBJ2-3,NA,CASSVEVSGTDTQYF
TRBV20-1,few,TRBJ2-6,TRBD2,CSAIAGGHSGANVLTF
TRBV7-9,many,TRBJ2-2,NA,CASSPDRYTGELFF
TRBV11-2,few,TRBJ2-2,NA,CASSLFGGANTGELFF
TRBV19,few,TRBJ2-7,TRBD1,CASSPGQGTYEQYF
TRBV5-4,NA,TRBJ2-1,TRBD2,CASSPLASSYNEQFF
TRBV5-1,few,TRBJ1-6,TRBD1,CASSWGPQGAESPLHF
TRBV29-1,NA,TRBJ2-5,TRBD2,CSVVSGGATETQYF
TRBV24-1,many,TRBJ1-5,NA,CASFGGRGSNQPQHF
TRBV5-1,few,TRBJ1-5,TRBD1,CASRRTTGEGQPQHF
TRBV20-1,few,TRBJ2-4,NA,CSAATPNIQYF
TRBV18,many,TRBJ1-2,TRBD1,CASSPRDRVIGYTF
TRBV20-1,many,TRBJ2-2,TRBD1,CSTTGTGVTGELFF
TRBV5-5,NA,TRBJ2-2,NA,CASSLDHPGRRVTGELFF
TRBV6-1,NA,TRBJ2-5,NA,CASTLSFRTAQETQYF
TRBV2,many,TRBJ1-1,NA,CASNRESLNTEAFF
TRBV5-3,NA,TRBJ2-3,TRBD2,CARSPTSGGPTDTQYF
TRBV7-6,many,TRBJ1-1,NA,CASSSGQAWEAFF
TRBV7-8,many,TRBJ2-2,NA,CASRKTGELFF
TRBV29-1,many,TRBJ1-1,NA,CSVEDLGRLLNTEAFF
TRBV29-1,NA,TRBJ2-3,NA,CSVDEEGTDTQYF
TRBV7-9,NA,TRBJ2-7,TRBD2,CASSTTSGGYEQYF
TRBV7-9,many,TRBJ2-1,TRBD2,CASRPDGLAGINEQFF
TRBV7-9,many,TRBJ1-6,NA,CASSLVGALALHF
TRBV3-1,many,TRBJ1-5,NA,CASSQDGPGNAQPQHF
TRBV6-2/TRBV6-3,few,TRBJ2-5,NA,CATSDPPHQETQYF
TRBV6-6,many,TRBJ2-5,TRBD2,CASQAGALQETQYF
TRBV10-2,many,TRBJ1-5,NA,CASSDRGAGSNQPQHF
TRBV27,many,TRBJ2-6,NA,CASSLRPRQGGISGANVLTF